These 24 T cell receptor beta chains were sequenced from one sample in a study of blood T cell repertoires in COVID-19. Sequenced by immunoSEQ multiplex PCR; TCRdb stores in-frame clones only, minus some. The sample carries 290,000 or so clones, 90% recorded once. The source material was PBMCs or T cells enriched from blood (not recorded which). Every receptor here comes from a woman between 25 and 40 years old who had recovered from COVID-19.

This clone is a singleton in its sample. At the DNA level, this CDR3 is encoded by other sequences in the same sample as well. V gene TRBV4-3 combines with J gene TRBJ1-1; the D gene is possibly TRBD1 (5 bases). The V gene's germline CDR1 is LGHNA and CDR2 YSLEER. The CDR3 contains 14 residues. The V and J ends lost 4 bases and 1 base respectively, with 10 bases between them. DNA for the CDR3: TGCGCCAGCAGCCTTGGACACCAGAACACTGAAGCTTTCTTT. This gives the protein CASSLGHQNTEAFF.

The rearrangement uses TRBV4-1 and TRBJ2-7, with 10 bases fitting TRBD1. The CDR3 sequence is 14 residues long. CDR1 MGHRA and CDR2 YSYEKL come from the germline V gene. V dropped 3 bases and J dropped 4; count of bases not matched to a gene: 3. CDR3 in amino acids: CASSQTGGEYEQYF. The CDR3 DNA follows: TGCGCCAGCAGCCAGACAGGGGGCGAGTACGAGCAGTACTTC.

The rearrangement links TRBV2 to TRBJ1-1; D unclear. V gave up 7 bases and J gave up 2 bases, with 14 bases separating them. CDR3 size: 14 residues. In germline, CDR1 is SNHLY, CDR2 FYNNEI. The CDR3 loop reads CASNDPGFNTEAFF. For the CDR3, the DNA is TGTGCCAGCAATGATCCGGGTTTTAACACTGAAGCTTTCTTT.

The V call is TRBV7-2, the J call TRBJ2-7; no clear D gene. The CDR3 is 15 amino acids. Germline CDR1 and CDR2: SGHTA and FQGNSA. Trimming stripped 4 bases from V and 3 bases from J, with 16 bases between. The CDR3 sequence: CASSSLPSLYYEQYF. CDR3 nucleotide sequence: TGTGCCAGCAGCTCCCTCCCGTCCCTCTACTACGAGCAGTACTTC. The entire variable domain, with the rest obtained from reference TRBV7-2 and TRBJ2-7, is as follows: GAGVSQSPSNKVTEKGKDVELRCDPISGHTALYWYRQSLGQGLEFLIYFQGNSAPDKSGLPSDRFSAERTGGSVSTLTIQRTQQEDSAVYLCASSSLPSLYYEQYFGPGTRLTVT.

This clone was seen more than once but under ten times. V usage is TRBV7-8 and J usage is TRBJ2-7, with 8 bases fitting TRBD1. The length of the CDR3 is 16 residues. V lost 4 bases to trimming and J lost 5 bases; unmatched junction nucleotides: 13. CDR1 and CDR2 (germline): SGHVS, FQNEAQ. The CDR3 DNA sequence: TGTGCCAGCAGCTCGTCATCCAGGGGGCTCCCCCACGAGCAGTACTTC. Translation gives CASSSSSRGLPHEQYF.

J is TRBJ2-1 and V is TRBV24-1; D may be TRBD2 (6 bases). V gave up 5 bases and J gave up 4 bases, with 11 bases separating them. The germline V gene has CDR1 KGHDR and CDR2 SFDVKD. This CDR3 spans 14 amino acids. The CDR3: CATSVDGGYNEQFF. CDR3 DNA sequence: TGTGCCACCAGTGTGGACGGGGGTTACAATGAGCAGTTCTTC.

The rearrangement joins TRBV15 to TRBJ2-6, with D possibly matching TRBD2 (5 bases). CDR1 is LNHNV and CDR2 is YYDKDF in the germline V gene (reference sequence). The CDR3 length is 17 residues. Trimming shortened V by 2 bases and J by 0 bases, and 11 bases separated the two germline ends. The CDR3 reads CATSRTREISGANVLTF. In DNA form, the CDR3 reads TGTGCCACCAGCAGAACGAGGGAGATCTCTGGGGCCAACGTCCTGACTTTC.

The V and J genes are TRBV28 and TRBJ1-5, with D tentatively TRBD1 (6 bases). V lost 6 bases and J 3 bases, leaving 15 bases between the germline ends. The CDR3 extends over 15 amino acids. Germline lookup yields CDR1 MDHEN and CDR2 SYDVKM. CDR3 residues: CASRDSTGLNQPQHF. The CDR3 DNA reads TGTGCCAGCAGGGACAGCACTGGACTCAATCAGCCCCAGCATTTT.

The gene calls are TRBV7-9 and TRBJ2-5; D call uncertain. The CDR3 has 14 residues. Deletions cut 8 bases from V and 3 bases from J, with 16 bases between. CDR1 is SEHNR, CDR2 FQNEAQ, per germline (reference sequence). CDR3 protein: CASSRVPGKETQYF. The DNA for the CDR3 is TGTGCCAGCTCCCGCGTCCCGGGTAAAGAGACCCAGTACTTC.

The chain uses TRBV5-4 and TRBJ2-2, with 8 nucleotides matching TRBD2. V shed 2 bases, J shed 2 bases, and the junction held 8 bases outside the gene matches. Germline lookup yields CDR1 SGHNT and CDR2 YYREEE (reference sequence). This CDR3 spans 17 amino acids. The CDR3 spells CASSFATSGYNTGELFF. CDR3 in DNA: TGTGCCAGCAGCTTTGCTACTAGCGGCTATAACACCGGGGAGCTGTTTTTT.

The chain is built from TRBV10-2 and TRBJ1-5; D gene unclear. The V and J ends lost 9 bases and 2 bases respectively, with 8 bases between them. CDR1 WSHSY and CDR2 SAAADI come from the germline V gene. The CDR3 extends over 12 amino acids. The CDR3 region has the DNA TGCGCCAGTACTACGCGCAATCAGCCCCAGCATTTT. Its protein is CASTTRNQPQHF.

The chain links TRBV19 to TRBJ1-5; 8 bases map to TRBD1. Germline V gives CDR1 LNHDA, CDR2 SQIVND (reference sequence). This CDR3 spans 15 amino acids. Losses at the gene ends were 7 bases for V and 1 base for J; bases not matched to a gene: 6. The CDR3 nucleotides are TGTGCCAGTACCCTGACAGGGGTGAGCAATCAGCCCCAGCATTTT. This encodes CASTLTGVSNQPQHF.

This rearrangement joins TRBV11-2 to TRBJ2-1, with 9 bases that match TRBD2. This CDR3 contains 19 residues. With V trimmed by 0 bases and J by 3 bases, 12 bases remained unmatched. Germline loops: CDR1 SGHAT, CDR2 FQNNGV. For the CDR3, the DNA is TGTGCCAGCAGCTTAGATGGAGCTAGCGGGGAACTTAGCTACAATGAGCAGTTCTTC. It encodes CASSLDGASGELSYNEQFF.

The chain recombines TRBV30 with TRBJ2-7; 7 bases map to TRBD1. V was clipped by 0 bases and J by 2 bases; unmatched bases: 4. This CDR3 is 14 amino acids long. Germline CDR1 GTSNPN, CDR2 SVGIG (reference sequence). The CDR3 DNA follows: TGTGCCTGGAGTGTAGGGGGCAGCGCCTACGAGCAGTACTTC. Protein sequence: CAWSVGGSAYEQYF.

This chain connects TRBV28 to TRBJ1-2; TRBD1 matches at 9 bases. The trim removed 6 bases at V and 7 bases at J, leaving 6 bases unmatched. From germline, CDR1 is MDHEN and CDR2 SYDVKM. CDR3 length: 13 residues. CDR3 residues: CASSTGGEVGYTF. For the CDR3, the DNA is TGTGCCAGCAGCACAGGGGGCGAAGTTGGCTACACCTTC.

V gene TRBV5-1 combines with J gene TRBJ2-3; D is perhaps TRBD2 (5 bases). CDR3 length: 15 residues. V dropped 0 bases and J dropped 0 bases, with 8 bases sitting between them. Germline values: CDR1 SGHRS, CDR2 YFSETQ. CDR3: CASSLGLRSTDTQYF. CDR3 sequence (DNA): TGCGCCAGCAGCTTGGGACTAAGGAGCACAGATACGCAGTATTTT.

V and J are TRBV5-5 and TRBJ2-3, with 9 bases lining up with TRBD2. CDR1 and CDR2 from the germline V gene are SGHKS and YYEKEE (reference sequence). V lost 0 bases to trimming and J lost 2 bases; unmatched junction nucleotides: 4. The CDR3 has 16 residues. The CDR3 DNA reads as TGTGCCAGCAGCTTGGTCGGCGGGAGGGCCACAGATACGCAGTATTTT. Encoded protein: CASSLVGGRATDTQYF.

V is TRBV30 and J is TRBJ1-3; 9 bases agree with TRBD1. Germline loops: CDR1 GTSNPN, CDR2 SVGIG (reference sequence). This CDR3 is 15 amino acids long. Trimming removed 2 bases from V and 12 bases from J; junction bases left unmatched: 14. CDR3 coding DNA: TGTGCCTGGAGTCGGACAGGGGAAAGGGTACGCGGCATATATTTT. This codes for CAWSRTGERVRGIYF. Full variable domain (outside the CDR3, taken from reference TRBV30 and TRBJ1-3): SQTIHQWPATLVQPVGSPLSLECTVEGTSNPNLYWYRQAAGRGLQLLFYSVGIGQISSEVPQNLSASRPQDRQFILSSKKLLLSDSGFYLCAWSRTGERVRGIYFGEGSWLTVV.

The J gene is TRBJ2-2, the V gene TRBV5-4; D unclear. Trimming stripped 0 bases from V and 2 bases from J, with 5 bases between. The CDR3 is 14 amino acids. CDR1 and CDR2 from the germline V gene are SGHNT and YYREEE (reference sequence). The CDR3 region is CASSLGLNTGELFF. The CDR3 DNA reads TGTGCCAGCAGCTTGGGACTCAACACCGGGGAGCTGTTTTTT.

This chain joins TRBV3-1 (or the pseudogene TRBV3-2) and TRBJ2-5, with D unclear. CDR3 size: 14 residues. Germline CDR1 LGHDT, CDR2 YNNKEL (reference sequence). The germline V and J ends were trimmed by 1 base and 2 bases, with 8 bases remaining between them. CDR3 residues: CASSQGHRQETQYF. Written as DNA, the CDR3 is TGTGCCAGCAGCCAAGGTCACAGACAAGAGACCCAGTACTTC.

This clone was found a few times. The DNA for the CDR3 is TGTGCCAGCAGTTACAAGCAGGGTACTAACTATGGCTACACCTTC. It codes for CASSYKQGTNYGYTF. This chain joins TRBV6-2 or TRBV6-3 and TRBJ1-2; possible D gene TRBD1, 5 bases. The CDR3 consists of 15 residues. Trimming took off 2 bases at V and 0 bases at J, with 10 bases between the two ends. CDR1 and CDR2 from the germline V gene are MNHEY and SVGEGT.

This clone was seen once. The genes are TRBV28 and TRBJ2-1; D unclear. The CDR3 has 15 amino acids. Between the trimmed V and J ends, which lost 7 bases and 0 bases, there was a span of 13 bases. Germline V gene sequence: CDR1 MDHEN, CDR2 SYDVKM. CDR3 protein: CASNGKRSSYNEQFF. The CDR3, as DNA: TGTGCCAGCAATGGCAAACGGAGCTCCTACAATGAGCAGTTCTTC.

This rearrangement joins TRBV5-1 to TRBJ1-2; D is undetermined. Trimming shortened V by 5 bases and J by 2 bases, and 10 bases separated the two germline ends. Germline CDR1 is SGHRS and CDR2 is YFSETQ. This CDR3 has 13 residues. The CDR3 nucleotides read TGCGCCAGCAGACAGACGGGGAACTATGGCTACACCTTC. Translation gives CASRQTGNYGYTF. The full variable domain, with the rest looked up from reference TRBV5-1 and TRBJ1-2, is KAGVTQTPRYLIKTRGQQVTLSCSPISGHRSVSWYQQTPGQGLQFLFEYFSETQRNKGNFPGRFSGRQFSNSRSEMNVSTLELGDSALYLCASRQTGNYGYTFGSGTRLTVV.

This clone was counted a single time. The chain couples TRBV27 to TRBJ1-5; no clear D gene. Trimming left V 3 bases short and J 5 bases short, with 8 bases between. This CDR3 spans 13 amino acids. The germline gives CDR1 MNHEY, CDR2 SMNVEV (reference sequence). The CDR3 DNA reads as TGTGCCAGCAGTTTCGGGTTCGATCAGCCCCAGCATTTT. This sequence encodes CASSFGFDQPQHF.